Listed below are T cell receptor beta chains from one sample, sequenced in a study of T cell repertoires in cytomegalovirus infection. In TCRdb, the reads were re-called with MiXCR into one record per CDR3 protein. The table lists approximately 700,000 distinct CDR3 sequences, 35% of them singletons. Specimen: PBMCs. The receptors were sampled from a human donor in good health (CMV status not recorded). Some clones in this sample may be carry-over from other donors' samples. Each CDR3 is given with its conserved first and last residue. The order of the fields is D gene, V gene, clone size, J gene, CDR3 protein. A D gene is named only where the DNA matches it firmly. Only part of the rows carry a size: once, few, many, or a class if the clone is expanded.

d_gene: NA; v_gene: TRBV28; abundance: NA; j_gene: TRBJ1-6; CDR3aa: CASSSPSPGRRNSPLHF
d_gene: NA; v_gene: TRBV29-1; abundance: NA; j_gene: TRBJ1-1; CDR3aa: CSGSENTEAFF
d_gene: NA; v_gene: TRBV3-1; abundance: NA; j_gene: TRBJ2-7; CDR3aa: CASSPKRIVSEQYF
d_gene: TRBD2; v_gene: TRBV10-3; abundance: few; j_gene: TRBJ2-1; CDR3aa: CATGTSGNEQFF
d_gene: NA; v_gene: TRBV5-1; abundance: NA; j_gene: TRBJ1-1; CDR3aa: CASSLEGPNTEAFF
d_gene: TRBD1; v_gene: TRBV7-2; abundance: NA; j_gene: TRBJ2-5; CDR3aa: CASSLVGTAQETQYF
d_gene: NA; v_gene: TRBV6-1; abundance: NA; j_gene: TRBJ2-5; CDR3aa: CTSRPGGPQETQYF
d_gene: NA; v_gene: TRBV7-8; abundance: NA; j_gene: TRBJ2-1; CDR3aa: CVSSSRTLSKEQFF
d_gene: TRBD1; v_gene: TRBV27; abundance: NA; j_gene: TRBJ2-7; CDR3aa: CASSLSPGGANYEQYF
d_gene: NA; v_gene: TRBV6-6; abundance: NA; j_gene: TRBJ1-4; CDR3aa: CASSGPGSLSEKLFF
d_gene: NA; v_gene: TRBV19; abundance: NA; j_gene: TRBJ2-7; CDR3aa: CASSIGAGSTYEQYF
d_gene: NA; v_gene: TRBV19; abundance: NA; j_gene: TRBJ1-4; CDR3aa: CASSLIRGLGTNEKLFF
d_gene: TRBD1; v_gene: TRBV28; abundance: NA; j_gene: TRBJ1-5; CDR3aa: CASRTPSGTARNQPQHF
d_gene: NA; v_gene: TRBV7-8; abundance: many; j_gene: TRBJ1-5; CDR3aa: CASSFYRDQPQHF
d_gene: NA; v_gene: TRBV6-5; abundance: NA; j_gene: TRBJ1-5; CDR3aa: CAIGQADQPQHF
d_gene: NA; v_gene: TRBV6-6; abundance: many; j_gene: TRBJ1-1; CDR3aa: CASSPRQVSNTEAFF